The rows below give T cell receptor beta chains drawn from one sample of a study of shared clonotypes between healthy human individuals. Data came from immunoSEQ multiplex PCR; TCRdb stores just in-frame clones and leaves some out. The sample yields about 960,000 clones, 76% seen once. Sequencing was done on a sample of memory CD4+ T cells sorted from blood. These receptors all come from a man aged 18 to 30 in good health. Each CDR3 is given with its conserved first and last residue. The D gene is left open where the match is weak. The size field is filled for only some rows; it gives once, few, many or a size class.

TRBV4-2,NA,NA,TRBJ2-3,CASSQVRGDTQYF,TGTGCCAGCAGCCAAGTGCGCGGAGATACGCAGTATTTT
TRBV9,NA,NA,TRBJ1-1,CASSGLTESTEAFF,TGTGCCAGCAGCGGGCTAACGGAGAGCACTGAAGCTTTCTTT
TRBV18,NA,once,TRBJ1-1,CASSPGTTAEAFF,TGTGCCAGCTCACCAGGAACAACCGCTGAAGCTTTCTTT
TRBV7-6,NA,once,TRBJ2-1,CASSLAGKYNEQFF,TGTGCCAGCAGCTTGGCCGGCAAATACAATGAGCAGTTCTTC
TRBV7-8,NA,few,TRBJ2-5,CASRPLRTLGETQYF,TGTGCCAGCAGACCTTTACGGACTTTGGGGGAGACCCAGTACTTC
TRBV7-2,NA,NA,TRBJ2-1,CASSSGLPNEQFF,TGTGCCAGCAGCTCGGGACTTCCCAATGAGCAGTTCTTC
TRBV5-1,NA,once,TRBJ1-2,CASSPWTVGDGYTF,TGCGCCAGCAGCCCCTGGACAGTTGGGGATGGCTACACCTTC
TRBV5-4,TRBD2,few,TRBJ2-1,CASSLTSGNNEQFF,TGTGCCAGCAGCTTGACTAGCGGGAACAATGAGCAGTTCTTC
TRBV7-8,NA,NA,TRBJ1-5,CASSLGRDGLGPQHF,TGTGCCAGCAGCTTAGGCCGGGACGGCCTTGGGCCCCAGCATTTT
TRBV21-1,NA,NA,TRBJ1-1,CASSKVEENTEAFF,TGTGCCAGCAGCAAAGTGGAGGAGAACACTGAAGCTTTCTTT
TRBV14,NA,NA,TRBJ2-6,CASSQGGSGANVLTF,TGTGCCAGCAGCCAAGGGGGTTCTGGGGCCAACGTCCTGACTTTC
TRBV10-3,TRBD1,NA,TRBJ1-2,CAISSPAETGSYGYTF,TGTGCCATCAGTTCCCCCGCCGAGACAGGGTCCTATGGCTACACCTTC
TRBV7-6,TRBD2,few,TRBJ2-3,CASSLDSGGDTDTQYF,TGTGCCAGCAGCTTAGATAGCGGGGGGGACACAGATACGCAGTATTTT
TRBV18,TRBD2,NA,TRBJ2-3,CASSPLGTSGSEDTQYF,TGTGCCAGCTCACCGCTAGGGACTAGCGGGAGTGAAGATACGCAGTATTTT
TRBV6-4,TRBD2,NA,TRBJ2-2,CASSRRTSGNTGELFF,TGTGCCAGCAGTCGGCGGACTAGCGGGAACACCGGGGAGCTGTTTTTT
TRBV5-1,NA,NA,TRBJ2-3,CASSLEGRGIDTQYF,TGCGCCAGCAGCTTGGAGGGGCGGGGAATAGATACGCAGTATTTT
TRBV28,NA,NA,TRBJ2-6,CASSLPGSGANVLTF,TGTGCCAGCAGTCTTCCGGGCTCTGGGGCCAACGTCCTGACTTTC
TRBV7-2,TRBD1,NA,TRBJ2-7,CASSRGTGFHEQYF,TGTGCCAGCAGTCGAGGGACAGGGTTCCACGAGCAGTACTTC
TRBV5-6,NA,few,TRBJ1-6,CASSTGGLSYNSPLHF,TGTGCCAGCAGCACGGGGGGGCTCTCCTATAATTCACCCCTCCACTTT
TRBV18,NA,once,TRBJ2-7,CASSQGRISYEQYF,TGTGCCAGCTCACAGGGACGGATCTCCTACGAGCAGTACTTC
TRBV5-6,NA,NA,TRBJ2-3,CASSLYLDSVSTDTQYF,TGTGCCAGCAGCTTGTATCTTGATTCCGTAAGCACAGATACGCAGTATTTT
TRBV5-1,TRBD2,few,TRBJ2-2,CASSLVAGGTGELFF,TGCGCCAGCAGCTTGGTGGCGGGAGGGACCGGGGAGCTGTTTTTT
TRBV7-9,NA,NA,TRBJ2-5,CASSRGERETQYF,TGTGCCAGCAGCCGGGGAGAACGGGAGACCCAGTACTTC
TRBV9,TRBD2,NA,TRBJ2-1,CASSVGLAGDEQFF,TGTGCCAGCAGCGTAGGGCTAGCGGGAGACGAGCAGTTCTTC
TRBV6-5,NA,NA,TRBJ2-5,CASARGAAETQYF,TGTGCCAGCGCCAGGGGCGCGGCAGAGACCCAGTACTTC
TRBV7-2,NA,NA,TRBJ2-7,CASSFVFSGSEQYF,TGTGCCAGCAGCTTCGTTTTCTCAGGGAGCGAGCAGTACTTC
TRBV7-2,NA,NA,TRBJ1-2,CASSSTERPRYTF,TGTGCCAGCAGCTCGACAGAAAGGCCCCGCTACACCTTC